Sequencing of this T cell receptor beta chain was carried out in a study of blood T cell repertoires in COVID-19. Study overall: The United States, Italy and Spain provided the acute and convalescent COVID-19 samples. Nucleic acid was either cDNA or gDNA, and it came from T cells, B-cell-depleted T cells, or PBMCs.

Repertoires were generated with immunoSEQ multiplex PCR, while TCRdb's copy carries only in-frame clones and drops some. Among roughly 290,000 clones listed, about 89% were seen once. V lost 6 bases and J lost 4, with 28 bases in between. The CDR3 runs to 18 residues. Germline loops: CDR1 MNHEY, CDR2 SMNVEV (reference sequence). Specimen: peripheral blood. The receptor's source is a man aged 25-45 years with acute or convalescent COVID-19. V is TRBV27 and J is TRBJ2-7; D perhaps matches TRBD1 (6 bases). Written as DNA, the CDR3 is TGTGCCAGCAGACGTCTATACCCACAGGGACCCTTGGGATACGAGCAGTACTTC. Protein: CASRRLYPQGPLGYEQYF.